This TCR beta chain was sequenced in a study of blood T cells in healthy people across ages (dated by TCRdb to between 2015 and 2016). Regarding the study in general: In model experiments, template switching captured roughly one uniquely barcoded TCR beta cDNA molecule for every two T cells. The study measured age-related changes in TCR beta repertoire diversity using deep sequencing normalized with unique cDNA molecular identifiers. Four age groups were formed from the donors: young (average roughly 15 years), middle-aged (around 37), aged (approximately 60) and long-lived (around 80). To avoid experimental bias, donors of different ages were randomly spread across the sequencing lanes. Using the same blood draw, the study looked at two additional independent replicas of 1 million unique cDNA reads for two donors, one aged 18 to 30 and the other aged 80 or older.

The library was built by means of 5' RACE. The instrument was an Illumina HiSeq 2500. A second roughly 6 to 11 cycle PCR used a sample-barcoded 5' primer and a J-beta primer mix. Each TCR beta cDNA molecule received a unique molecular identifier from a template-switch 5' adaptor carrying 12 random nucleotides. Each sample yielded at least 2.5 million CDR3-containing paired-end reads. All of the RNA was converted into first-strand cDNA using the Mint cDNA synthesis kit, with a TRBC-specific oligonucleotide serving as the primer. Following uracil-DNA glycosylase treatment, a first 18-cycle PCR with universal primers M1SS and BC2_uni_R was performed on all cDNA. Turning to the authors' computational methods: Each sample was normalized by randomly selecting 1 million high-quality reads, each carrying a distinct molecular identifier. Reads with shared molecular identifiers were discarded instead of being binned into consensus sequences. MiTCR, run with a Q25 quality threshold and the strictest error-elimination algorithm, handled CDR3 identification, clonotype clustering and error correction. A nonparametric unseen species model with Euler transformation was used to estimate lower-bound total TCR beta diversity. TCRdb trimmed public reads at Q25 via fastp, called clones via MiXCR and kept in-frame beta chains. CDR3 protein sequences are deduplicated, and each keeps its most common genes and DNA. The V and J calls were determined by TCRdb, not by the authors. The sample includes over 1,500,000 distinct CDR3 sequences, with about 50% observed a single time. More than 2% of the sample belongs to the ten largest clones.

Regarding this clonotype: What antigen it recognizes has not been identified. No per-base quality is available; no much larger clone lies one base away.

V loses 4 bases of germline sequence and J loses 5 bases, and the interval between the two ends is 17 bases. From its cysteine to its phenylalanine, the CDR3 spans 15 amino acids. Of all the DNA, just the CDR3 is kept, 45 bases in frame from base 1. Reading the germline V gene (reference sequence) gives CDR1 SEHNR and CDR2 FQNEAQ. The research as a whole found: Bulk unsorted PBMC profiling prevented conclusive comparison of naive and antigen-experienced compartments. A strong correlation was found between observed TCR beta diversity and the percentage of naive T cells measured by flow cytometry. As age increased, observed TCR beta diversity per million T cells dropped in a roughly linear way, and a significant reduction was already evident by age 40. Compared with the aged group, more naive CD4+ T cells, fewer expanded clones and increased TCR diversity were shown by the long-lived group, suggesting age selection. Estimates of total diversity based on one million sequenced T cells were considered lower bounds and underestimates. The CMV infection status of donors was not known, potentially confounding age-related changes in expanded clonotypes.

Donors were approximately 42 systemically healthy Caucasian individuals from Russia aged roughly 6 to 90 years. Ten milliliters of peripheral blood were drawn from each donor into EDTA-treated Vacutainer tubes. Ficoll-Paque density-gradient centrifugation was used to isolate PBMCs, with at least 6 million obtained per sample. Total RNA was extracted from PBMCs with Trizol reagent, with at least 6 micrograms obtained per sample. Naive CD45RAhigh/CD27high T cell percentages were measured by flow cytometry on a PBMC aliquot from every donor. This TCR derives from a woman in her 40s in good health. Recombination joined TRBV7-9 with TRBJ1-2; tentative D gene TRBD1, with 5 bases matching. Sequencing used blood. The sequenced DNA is TGTGCCAGCAGCTCCAGACAGTGGGGGGGATATGGCTACACCTTC. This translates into CASSSRQWGGYGYTF. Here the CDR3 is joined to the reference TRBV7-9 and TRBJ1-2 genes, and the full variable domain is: DTGVSQNPRHKITKRGQNVTFRCDPISEHNRLYWYRQTLGQGPEFLTYFQNEAQLEKSRLLSDRFSAERPKGSFSTLEIQRTEQGDSAMYLCASSSRQWGGYGYTFGSGTRLTVV.